The T cell receptor beta chain described here comes from a study of cytomegalovirus exposure and HLA in healthy donors. Study results and caveats: Analysis was carried out at a later point, and it linked a missense DCLRE1C variant to TCR beta V- and J-gene trimming. Among TCR beta chains, those listed as cytomegalovirus-associated numbered over 150. Fewer N-insertions (relative to the roughly 720-donor mean) were reportedly seen in an Asian-associated ancestry cluster in a later analysis. As immune exposure information, only CMV serostatus was available.

The table lists this clone with a count of one. No antigen is known for it. The CDR3 extends over 13 amino acids. Trimming stripped 8 bases from V and 0 bases from J, with 10 bases between. Germline V lookup: CDR1 LNHNV, CDR2 YYDKDF (reference sequence). It was with 60 Vbeta and 13 Jbeta primers that the PCR ran. Measured with immunoSEQ multiplex PCR; TCRdb has only the in-frame clones, and not every one. The sample holds some 190,000 clones, 70% to 80% seen once. The receptor was derived from a woman under 40 in good health and CMV-seropositive. The sequencing sample was made of PBMCs. J is TRBJ2-5 and V is TRBV15; no definite D call. CDR3 DNA sequence: TGTGCCACCGGCCCCCCGAACCAAGAGACCCAGTACTTC. The encoded protein is CATGPPNQETQYF.